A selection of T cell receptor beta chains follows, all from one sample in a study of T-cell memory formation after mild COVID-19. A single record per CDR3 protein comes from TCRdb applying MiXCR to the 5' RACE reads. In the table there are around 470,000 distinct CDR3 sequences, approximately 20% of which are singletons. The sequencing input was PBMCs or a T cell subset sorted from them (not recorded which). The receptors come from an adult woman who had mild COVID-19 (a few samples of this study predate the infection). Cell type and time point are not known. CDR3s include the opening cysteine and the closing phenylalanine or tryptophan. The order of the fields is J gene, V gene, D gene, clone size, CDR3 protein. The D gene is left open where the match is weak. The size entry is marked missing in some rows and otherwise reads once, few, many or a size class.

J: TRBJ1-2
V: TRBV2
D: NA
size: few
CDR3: CASRAVSNYGYTF

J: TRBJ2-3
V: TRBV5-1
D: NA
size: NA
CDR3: CASSEGNRGTDTQYF

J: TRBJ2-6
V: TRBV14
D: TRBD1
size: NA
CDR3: CASSMRTGPFSGANVLTF

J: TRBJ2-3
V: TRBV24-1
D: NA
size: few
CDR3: CATSDTRTEITDTQYF

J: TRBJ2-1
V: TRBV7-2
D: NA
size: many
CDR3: CASSLSPGGAGNEQFF

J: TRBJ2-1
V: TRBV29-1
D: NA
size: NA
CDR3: CSVVPRALYNEQFF

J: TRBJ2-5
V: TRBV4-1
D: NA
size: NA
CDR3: CASGGQETQYF

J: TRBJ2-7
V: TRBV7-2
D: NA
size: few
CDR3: CASSLSQVAYEQYF

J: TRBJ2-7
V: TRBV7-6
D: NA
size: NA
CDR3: CASSLTPASLYEQYF

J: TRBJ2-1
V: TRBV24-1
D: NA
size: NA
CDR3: CATSESQMTTYNEQFF

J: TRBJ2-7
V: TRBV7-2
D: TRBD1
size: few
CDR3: CASSRGQGVRGYEQYF

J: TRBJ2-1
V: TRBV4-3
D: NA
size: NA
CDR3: CASSQAVRLGQFF

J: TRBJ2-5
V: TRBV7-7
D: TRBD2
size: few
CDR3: CASSSGSGGGQETQYF

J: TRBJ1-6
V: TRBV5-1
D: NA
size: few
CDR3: CASSTRGAALHF

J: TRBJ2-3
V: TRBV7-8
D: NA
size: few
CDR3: CASSLARGSFDTQYF

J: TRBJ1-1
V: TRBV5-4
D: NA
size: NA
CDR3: CASSLGGPGTEAFF

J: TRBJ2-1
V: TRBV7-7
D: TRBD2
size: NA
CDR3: CASSRSGTSGNEQFF

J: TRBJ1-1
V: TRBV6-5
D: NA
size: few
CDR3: CASSPQVGSNTEAFF

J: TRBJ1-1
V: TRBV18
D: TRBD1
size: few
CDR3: CASSPPSAGGTEAFF

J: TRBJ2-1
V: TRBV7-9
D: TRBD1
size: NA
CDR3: CASSFVAGGNEQFF

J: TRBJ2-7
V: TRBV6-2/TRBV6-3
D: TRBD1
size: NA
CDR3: CASGGQSYEQYF

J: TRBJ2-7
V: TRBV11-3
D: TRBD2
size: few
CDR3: CASSPIAGLGSYEQYF

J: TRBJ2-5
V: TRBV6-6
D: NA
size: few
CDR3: CASSYEMERTETQYF

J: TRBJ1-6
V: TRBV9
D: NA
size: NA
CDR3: CASSVEMVSPLHF

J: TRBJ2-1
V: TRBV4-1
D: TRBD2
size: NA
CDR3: CASRDQDYVKRGNYNEQFF

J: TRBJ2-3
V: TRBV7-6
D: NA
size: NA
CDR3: CASSLDGAQYF

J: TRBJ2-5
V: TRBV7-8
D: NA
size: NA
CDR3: CASTLAGASTETQYF

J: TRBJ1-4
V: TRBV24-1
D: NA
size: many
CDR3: CATSDSRTDANEKLFF

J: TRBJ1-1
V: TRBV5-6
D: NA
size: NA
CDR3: CASSRSQGTEAFF

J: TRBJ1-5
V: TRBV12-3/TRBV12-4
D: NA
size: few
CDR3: CASSGLGGRSYSNQPQHF

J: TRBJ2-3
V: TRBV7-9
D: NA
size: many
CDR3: CASRDGMTDTQYF

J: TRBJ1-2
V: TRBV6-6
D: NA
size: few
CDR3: CASSYTAAANYGYTF

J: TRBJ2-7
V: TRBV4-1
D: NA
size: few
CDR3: CASSQGLELRREQYF

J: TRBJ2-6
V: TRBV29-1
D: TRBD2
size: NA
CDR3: CSVEAGGAGANVLTF

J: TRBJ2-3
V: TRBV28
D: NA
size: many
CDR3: CASSFASTDTQYF

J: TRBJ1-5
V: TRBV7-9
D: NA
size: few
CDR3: CASSKSGNQPQHF

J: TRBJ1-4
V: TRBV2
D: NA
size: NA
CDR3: CASSWQGGNEKLFF

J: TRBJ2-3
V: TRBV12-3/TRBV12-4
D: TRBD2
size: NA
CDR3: CASSLAHATSGGDTQYF

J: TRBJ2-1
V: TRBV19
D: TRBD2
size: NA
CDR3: CASSSPGLAAEQFF